The count of the clone carrying this TCR beta chain is one. Its matching antigen is unknown. Profiled with immunoSEQ multiplex PCR; TCRdb holds only in-frame clones, not every one. The table records tens of thousands of clones, under 95% of them present only once. The data belong to a study of graft-versus-host responses after intestinal transplantation. Overall study: All recipients got anti-thymocyte globulin induction, then tacrolimus and steroids for 2 to 4 years.

The CDR3 loop spans 15 amino acids. Germline lookup yields CDR1 SGHDT and CDR2 YYEEEE. Trimming left V 3 bases short and J 7 bases short, with 19 bases between. Study outcomes and limitations: Among circulating GvH clones, peak levels were associated with early post-transplant declines in HvG clones. Recipient bone marrow held GvH clones, some seen earlier in ileum or blood.

The chain combines TRBV5-6 with TRBJ1-2; TRBD1 might be the D (6 bases). The specimen comprised PBMCs, sampled approximately four months after intestinal transplantation. The TCR was taken from a human patient who received an intestinal transplant, so some T cells may come from the graft donor. DNA for the CDR3: TGTGCCAGCAGCTGGGATCCATCGGGGGGCGGTGGCTACACCTTC. Amino acids: CASSWDPSGGGGYTF.